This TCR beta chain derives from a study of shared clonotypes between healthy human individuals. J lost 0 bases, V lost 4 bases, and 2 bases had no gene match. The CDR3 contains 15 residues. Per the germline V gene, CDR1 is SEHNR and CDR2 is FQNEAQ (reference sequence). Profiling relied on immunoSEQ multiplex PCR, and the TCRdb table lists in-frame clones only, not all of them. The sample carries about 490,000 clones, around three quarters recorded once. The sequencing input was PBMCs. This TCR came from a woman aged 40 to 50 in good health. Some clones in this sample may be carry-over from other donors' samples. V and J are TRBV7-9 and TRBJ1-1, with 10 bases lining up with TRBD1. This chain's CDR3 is CASSSTGGMNTEAFF. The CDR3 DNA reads TGTGCCAGCAGCTCGACAGGGGGCATGAACACTGAAGCTTTCTTT.